Below, 26 T cell receptor beta chains from the same sample are listed, as sequenced in a study of T cells in women clearing cervical HPV infection. Assay: immunoSEQ multiplex PCR; the TCRdb copy retains only in-frame clones and omits some. The sample holds around 23,000 clones. Input material: blood buffy coat. Every receptor here comes from a woman between 18 and 75 years old with a cervical HPV16 infection that either progressed to CIN3+ or cleared (not recorded which).

Regarding this clone: The read is 3 residues too short to cover the CDR3 end, so that end is filled in from the germline J gene. V gene TRBV30 combines with J gene TRBJ1-5; D gene ambiguous. Trimming removed 5 bases from V and 3 bases from J, with 8 bases in between. The CDR3 totals 12 residues. The germline V gene has CDR1 GTSNPN and CDR2 SVGIG (reference sequence). CDR3 DNA, as far as it was read: TGTGCCTGGGACACTGACAATCAGCCC. Residues: CAWDTDNQP. The whole CDR3 is CAWDTDNQPQHF.

In the case of this clone: The CDR3 end falls 3 residues outside the read, so it is completed with the germline J gene. This chain links TRBV29-1 with TRBJ1-2; 7 bases are shared with TRBD1. Germline V gene lookup returns CDR1 SQVTM and CDR2 ANQGSEA. This CDR3 contains 12 residues. With 6 bases clipped from V and 0 bases from J, the junction kept 1 base outside the gene matches. The CDR3 reads CSVGGANYGYTF. The covered CDR3 bases are TGCAGCGTAGGGGGCGCTAACTATGGC.

With regard to this clone: The CDR3 end is not reached by the read, which stops 3 residues before it; the germline J gene fills it in. The chain combines TRBV5-6 with TRBJ1-4, with D tentatively TRBD1 (6 bases). CDR3 length: 15 amino acids. CDR1 is SGHDT, CDR2 YYEEEE, per germline. CDR3 bases read: TGTGCCAGCAGCTCCCAGGGGCTCTATAATTCACCA. This sequence encodes CASSSQGLYNSP. The whole CDR3 protein is CASSSQGLYNSPLFF.

Comments on this clone: The read ends 3 residues shy of where the CDR3 ends; the end is completed using the germline J gene. The gene calls are TRBV19 and TRBJ2-2, with D possibly matching TRBD1 (5 bases). This CDR3 is built from 14 residues. Germline values: CDR1 LNHDA, CDR2 SQIVND (reference sequence). V was shortened by 6 bases and J by 0 bases, with 8 bases between the two germline ends. The CDR3 DNA, read in part, is TGTGCCAGTAGACCAGGGTCGAACACCGGGGAG. This sequence encodes CASRPGSNTGE. The CDR3 as a whole reads CASRPGSNTGELFF.

In regard to this clone: The DNA ends 3 residues before the CDR3 does, and the rest of the CDR3 is filled in from the germline J gene. The chain carries TRBV20-1 and TRBJ2-5; weak D call: TRBD1 (5 bases). V lost 1 base and J 5 bases, leaving 20 bases between the germline ends. The germline V gene has CDR1 DFQATT and CDR2 SNEGSKA (reference sequence). The CDR3 is 16 amino acids. CDR3 amino acids: CSARVKWGGRAETQYF. The sequenced part of the CDR3 DNA is TGCAGTGCTAGAGTAAAGTGGGGCGGCCGGGCTGAGACC.

As to this clone: The read halts 3 residues ahead of the CDR3 end, with the missing end drawn from the germline J gene. The chain has TRBV20-1 and TRBJ1-4; the D gene is possibly TRBD1 (5 bases). Germline V gives CDR1 DFQATT, CDR2 SNEGSKA (reference sequence). This CDR3 has 14 residues. This chain's CDR3 is CSASPAAGVGELFF. CDR3 DNA, as far as it was read: TGCAGTGCTAGTCCCGCAGCGGGGGTGGGGGAA.

With respect to this clone: The read stops 3 residues short of the end of the CDR3; the missing end is completed from the germline J gene. This chain uses TRBV13 with TRBJ2-1; 14 positions agree with TRBD2. V dropped 1 base and J dropped 1; count of bases not matched to a gene: 3. CDR1 and CDR2 (germline): PRHDT, FYEKMQ (reference sequence). CDR3 length: 18 residues. CDR3 DNA (partial): TGTGCCAGCAGCTTAGAGGGGACTAGCGGGGGTTCCTACAATGAG. It yields the protein CASSLEGTSGGSYNE. The full CDR3 protein is CASSLEGTSGGSYNEQFF.

With regard to this clone: The CDR3 goes on 3 residues after the read ends, and that part is filled in from the germline J gene. The genes are TRBV10-3 and TRBJ2-1, with 8 bases aligning to TRBD2. CDR1 is ENHRY, CDR2 SYGVKD, per germline. The CDR3 extends over 14 amino acids. V was clipped by 7 bases and J by 7 bases; unmatched bases: 9. The part of the CDR3 DNA that was read is TGTGCCATCAAAGGACTAGCTGAGGGTAATGAG. Translated: CAIKGLAEGNE. The whole CDR3 protein is CAIKGLAEGNEQFF.

Points on this clone: The CDR3 extends 3 residues past the end of the read, so its final part is completed from the germline J gene. The rearrangement links TRBV5-1 to TRBJ2-1; a possible D gene is TRBD1 (6 bases). CDR1 is SGHRS and CDR2 is YFSETQ in the germline V gene. CDR3 length: 15 residues. V lost 1 base to trimming and J lost 7 bases, with 15 bases between them. The CDR3 sequence: CASSLNAGAGNEQFF. Incomplete CDR3 DNA: TGCGCCAGCAGCTTGAATGCAGGGGCGGGTAATGAG.

In the case of this clone: The read gets to within 3 residues of the CDR3 end, and the germline J gene fills in the rest. The rearrangement links TRBV20-1 to TRBJ2-3; D is uncertain. CDR1 DFQATT and CDR2 SNEGSKA come from the germline V gene (reference sequence). This CDR3 is 13 amino acids long. The V and J ends lost 3 bases and 5 bases respectively, with 12 bases between them. CDR3 DNA (partial): TGCAGTGCTAGTGGGTTAGCTATAGATACG. Its protein product is CSASGLAIDT. The complete CDR3 protein is CSASGLAIDTQYF.

To note about this clone: The missing CDR3 end, 3 residues past where the read stops, is filled in from the germline J gene. The chain is built from TRBV6-1 and TRBJ2-7, with D hard to call. Germline CDR1 is MNHNS and CDR2 is SASEGT. CDR3 length: 15 amino acids. Between the trimmed V and J ends, which lost 2 bases and 2 bases, there was a span of 13 bases. This chain's CDR3 is CASSESIQEAYEQYF. Incomplete CDR3 DNA: TGTGCCAGCAGTGAATCCATTCAGGAAGCCTACGAG.

In regard to this clone: A read error may produce the germline difference seen at one junction end. The CDR3 end is not reached by the read, which stops 3 residues before it; the germline J gene fills it in. The chain links TRBV7-7 to TRBJ2-1; 12 bases map to TRBD2. This CDR3 is 16 amino acids long. Germline lookup yields CDR1 SSHAT and CDR2 FNYEAQ (reference sequence). The CDR3 bases that were read are TGTGCTAGCAGCCCGGGACTAGCGGGTGGAAACAATGAG. It is translated as CASSPGLAGGNNE. The CDR3 reads in full as CASSPGLAGGNNEQFF.

Comments on this clone: The CDR3 extends 3 residues past the end of the read, so its final part is completed from the germline J gene. This chain joins TRBV13 and TRBJ2-4; D is possibly TRBD2 (7 bases). Germline loops: CDR1 PRHDT, CDR2 FYEKMQ (reference sequence). Trimming stripped 0 bases from V and 6 bases from J, with 18 bases between. The CDR3 has 17 amino acids. The sequenced CDR3 bases are TGTGCCAGCAGCTTAGGGTGGGGGGGCAGGCTTATAAACATT. It translates to CASSLGWGGRLINI. The complete CDR3 protein is CASSLGWGGRLINIQYF.

A remark on this clone: The read falls 3 residues short of the CDR3 end, and the missing part is taken from the germline J gene. The chain employs TRBV7-3 and TRBJ2-2; D could derive from TRBD1 or TRBD2 (5 bases each). The CDR3 length is 16 residues. The V end lost 2 bases, the J end lost 5 bases, and 15 bases lay between the germline ends. The V gene's germline CDR1 is SGHTA and CDR2 FQGTGA. CDR3 amino acids: CASSLGGPPGTGELFF. CDR3 DNA, as far as it was read: TGTGCCAGCAGCTTAGGAGGCCCTCCAGGGACCGGGGAG.

With respect to this clone: The read is 3 residues too short to cover the CDR3 end, so that end is filled in from the germline J gene. The chain links TRBV7-9 to TRBJ1-2, with no clear D. The CDR3 contains 13 residues. Germline V gene data show CDR1 as SEHNR and CDR2 as FQNEAQ (reference sequence). The sequenced CDR3 bases are TGTGCCAGCAGCAAAAACACACTAGATGAC. Translation: CASSKNTLDD. Given in full, the CDR3 is CASSKNTLDDYTF.

With regard to this clone: The CDR3 extends 3 residues past the end of the read, so its final part is completed from the germline J gene. The chain carries TRBV18 and TRBJ1-1; no definite D call. The V gene lost 3 bases and the J gene lost 3 bases, with 17 bases spanning the gap. The CDR3 is 16 residues long. Germline V gene lookup returns CDR1 KGHSH and CDR2 LQKENI. CDR3 sequence: CASSPSQVVTHTEAFF. The CDR3 DNA, read in part, is TGTGCCAGCTCACCGTCGCAGGTCGTGACCCACACTGAA.

As to this clone: From the germline J gene comes the end of the CDR3, since the read stops 3 residues before it. The chain recombines TRBV29-1 with TRBJ1-2; D is undetermined. The CDR3 length is 16 residues. Trimming stripped 5 bases from V and 3 bases from J, with 22 bases between. In germline, CDR1 is SQVTM, CDR2 ANQGSEA. The CDR3 region is CSVRLFPVRKHYGYTF. CDR3 DNA, as far as it was read: TGCAGCGTTCGACTCTTTCCGGTCAGAAAACACTATGGC.

With respect to this clone: From the germline J gene comes the end of the CDR3, since the read stops 3 residues before it. V and J are TRBV10-2 and TRBJ2-3; 8 positions agree with TRBD1. The CDR3 loop spans 14 amino acids. The germline CDR1 and CDR2 sequences are WSHSY and SAAADI. CDR3 DNA (partial): TGCGCCAGCAGTCAGACAGGGGTTGGTCAGCCG. Amino acid sequence: CASSQTGVGQP. The whole CDR3 protein reads CASSQTGVGQPQYF.

In the case of this clone: The read halts 3 residues ahead of the CDR3 end, with the missing end drawn from the germline J gene. This chain uses TRBV4-1 with TRBJ1-4; a weak D match, TRBD1 (6 bases). Trimming removed 2 bases from V and 10 bases from J, with 23 bases in between. In germline, CDR1 is MGHRA, CDR2 YSYEKL. CDR3 length: 17 residues. CDR3 loop: CASSQPRDPSQGGKLFF. The DNA read from the CDR3 is TGCGCCAGCAGCCAACCCCGGGATCCCTCACAGGGTGGAAAA.

Turning to this clone: The missing CDR3 end, 3 residues past where the read stops, is filled in from the germline J gene. The sample has other DNA sequences that encode this CDR3 too. The chain joins TRBV7-8 to TRBJ1-2; perhaps TRBD1 as D (5 bases). The CDR3 is 15 residues long. Germline CDR1 reads SGHVS; CDR2 reads FQNEAQ. The V end was cut by 5 bases, the J end by 1 base, with 14 bases between. The CDR3 bases that were read are TGTGCCAGCAGCCCACCCCGACAGCATAACTATGGC. Translating it yields CASSPPRQHNYG. The complete CDR3 reads CASSPPRQHNYGYTF.

As regards this clone: The DNA ends 3 residues before the CDR3 does, and the rest of the CDR3 is filled in from the germline J gene. V and J are TRBV5-1 and TRBJ2-1; 10 bases map to TRBD1. Germline V gives CDR1 SGHRS, CDR2 YFSETQ. J was trimmed by 6 bases and V by 6 bases; bases with no gene match: 6. The CDR3 runs to 14 residues. This CDR3 is CASISGTGVNEQFF. CDR3 DNA, as far as it was read: TGCGCCAGCATTTCTGGGACAGGGGTCAATGAG.

To note about this clone: The missing CDR3 end, 3 residues past where the read stops, is filled in from the germline J gene. The chain recombines TRBV5-5 with TRBJ1-1; D not certain. V was trimmed by 2 bases and J by 0 bases, leaving 8 bases between them. Germline values: CDR1 SGHKS, CDR2 YYEKEE (reference sequence). CDR3 length equals 14 residues. The covered CDR3 bases are TGTGCCAGCAGCTTTTGGCAGGTGAACACTGAA. This codes for CASSFWQVNTE. The entire CDR3 sequence reads CASSFWQVNTEAFF.

On this clone: The DNA ends 3 residues before the CDR3 does, and the rest of the CDR3 is filled in from the germline J gene. The chain carries TRBV19 and TRBJ1-5; D may be TRBD1 (6 bases). Germline V gives CDR1 LNHDA, CDR2 SQIVND (reference sequence). The CDR3 sequence is 14 residues long. Trimming left V 2 bases short and J 2 bases short, with 7 bases between. CDR3 bases read: TGTGCCAGTAGTATATCAGGGGGCAATCAGCCC. Encoded protein: CASSISGGNQP. The CDR3 as a whole reads CASSISGGNQPQHF.

Details on this clone: The read halts 3 residues ahead of the CDR3 end, with the missing end drawn from the germline J gene. The chain employs TRBV20-1 and TRBJ2-5, with 11 bases identical to TRBD2. Germline-derived CDR1 and CDR2 are DFQATT and SNEGSKA (reference sequence). The V and J ends lost 5 bases and 4 bases, in that order; junction bases with no gene match: 9. The CDR3 spans 15 residues. The CDR3: CSAALLAGEPETQYF. The CDR3 DNA, read in part, is TGCAGTGCTGCACTACTAGCGGGAGAGCCAGAGACC.

Points on this clone: The read terminates 3 residues before the CDR3 end, so the remaining end is supplied by the germline J gene. This chain uses TRBV7-9 with TRBJ2-5; D is perhaps TRBD1 (6 bases). CDR1 SEHNR and CDR2 FQNEAQ come from the germline V gene (reference sequence). Trimming cost V 2 bases and J 5 bases, with 9 bases left between them. The CDR3 totals 13 residues. CDR3 DNA, as far as it was read: TGTGCCAGCAGCTTACAGGGGTACGAGACC. It yields the protein CASSLQGYET. The full CDR3 reads CASSLQGYETQYF.

Turning to this clone: The DNA ends 3 residues before the CDR3 does, and the rest of the CDR3 is filled in from the germline J gene. J is TRBJ1-5 and V is TRBV11-2, with D maybe TRBD1 (6 bases). Germline CDR1 SGHAT, CDR2 FQNNGV. The CDR3 extends over 14 amino acids. The ends were cut back, 1 base at V and 6 bases at J, with 10 bases in the middle. The CDR3 DNA, read in part, is TGTGCCAGCAGCTTAGCTTTACAGGGTCAGCCC. This gives the protein CASSLALQGQP. The whole CDR3 protein reads CASSLALQGQPQHF. Full variable domain (rest looked up from reference TRBV11-2 and TRBJ1-5): EAGVAQSPRYKIIEKRQSVAFWCNPISGHATLYWYQQILGQGPKLLIQFQNNGVVDDSQLPKDRFSAERLKGVDSTLKIQPAKLEDSAVYLCASSLALQGQPQHFGDGTRLSIL.